This is a list of T cell receptor beta chains from one sample in a study of T cell changes during pregnancy in multiple sclerosis. Libraries were prepared by immunoSEQ multiplex PCR; TCRdb keeps only in-frame clonotypes and omits some of them. The sample lists 55,000 or so clones; approximately 90% were seen once. Specimen: CD4+ T cells from peripheral blood mononuclear cells, collected after pregnancy. These receptor sequences come from a female donor with multiple sclerosis, enrolled in a pregnancy study. Both conserved end residues are part of each CDR3. Each record gives: CDR3 protein, CDR3 DNA, D gene, J gene, clone size, V gene. D genes are given only for firm matches. Not all rows give a size; the values are once, few, many and, for expanded clones, a class.

CASTDTLIGGTQYF,TGTGCCAGCACCGATACCCTGATCGGGGGTACGCAGTATTTT,.,TRBJ2-3,.,TRBV9
CASSIGTSGGLTDTQYF,TGTGCCAGCAGCATAGGAACTAGCGGGGGGCTCACAGATACGCAGTATTTT,TRBD2,TRBJ2-3,.,TRBV11-2
CASSPVGDSYEQYF,TGTGCCAGCTCACCAGTAGGAGATTCCTACGAGCAGTACTTC,.,TRBJ2-7,.,TRBV18
CASSRDRESVYEQYF,TGTGCCAGCAGCCGGGACAGGGAAAGTGTCTACGAGCAGTACTTC,TRBD1,TRBJ2-7,once,TRBV7-9
CASSLALGADTGELFF,TGTGCCAGCAGCTTGGCGCTAGGAGCGGACACCGGGGAGCTGTTTTTT,.,TRBJ2-2,.,TRBV5-4
CASSVDSPPDTQYF,TGTGCCAGCAGCGTAGACTCCCCTCCAGATACGCAGTATTTT,.,TRBJ2-3,.,TRBV9
CASKLTGRRDATNEKLFF,TGTGCCAGTAAACTGACAGGACGCAGGGATGCAACTAATGAAAAACTGTTTTTT,.,TRBJ1-4,.,TRBV19
CASSRDRGPGELFF,TGTGCCAGCAGTCGAGACAGGGGCCCCGGGGAGCTGTTTTTT,TRBD1,TRBJ2-2,.,TRBV2
CASSMREISGNTIYF,TGTGCCAGCAGCATGCGGGAAATCTCTGGAAACACCATATATTTT,.,TRBJ1-3,.,TRBV5-6
CASSFISLWERDTEAFF,TGTGCCAGCAGCTTTATCTCTCTCTGGGAGCGGGACACTGAAGCTTTCTTT,.,TRBJ1-1,.,TRBV5-6
CASSLGRQGYGYTF,TGTGCCAGCAGCTTAGGTCGACAGGGTTATGGCTACACCTTC,TRBD1,TRBJ1-2,few,TRBV7-2
CSVEGRQGNTEAFF,TGCAGCGTGGAGGGTAGACAGGGGAACACTGAAGCTTTCTTT,TRBD1,TRBJ1-1,.,TRBV29-1
CASSITGWGNEKLFF,TGTGCCAGCAGTATTACAGGGTGGGGGAATGAAAAACTGTTTTTT,.,TRBJ1-4,.,TRBV6-6
CASRVSRTGELFF,TGTGCCAGCAGGGTATCGAGGACCGGGGAGCTGTTTTTT,.,TRBJ2-2,.,TRBV6-5
CASSLGLSYGYTF,TGTGCCAGCAGCCTGGGACTGTCCTATGGCTACACCTTC,.,TRBJ1-2,.,TRBV11-2
CAISVQGGAGFHGYTF,TGTGCCATCAGCGTACAGGGGGGGGCCGGCTTCCATGGCTACACCTTC,TRBD1,TRBJ1-2,.,TRBV10-3
CASSQDQGAGELFF,TGCGCCAGCAGCCAAGACCAGGGTGCCGGGGAGCTGTTTTTT,.,TRBJ2-2,.,TRBV4-3
CASSFRGTGGNTEAFF,TGTGCCAGCAGCTTTCGGGGGACAGGGGGGAACACTGAAGCTTTCTTT,TRBD1,TRBJ1-1,.,TRBV28
CASSQVRGGYGYTF,TGCGCCAGCAGCCAAGTAAGGGGAGGCTATGGCTACACCTTC,.,TRBJ1-2,.,TRBV4-3
CASSSGDRGLFYGYTF,TGTGCCAGCAGCTCCGGGGACAGGGGGCTTTTCTATGGCTACACCTTC,TRBD1,TRBJ1-2,.,TRBV7-9
CASSQGLTGYQPQHF,TGCGCCAGCAGCCAAGGTCTAACAGGGTATCAGCCCCAGCATTTT,.,TRBJ1-5,.,TRBV4-3
CASSESRQPQF,TGTGCCAGCAGTGAATCGAGGCAGCCTCAATTT,.,TRBJ1-4,.,TRBV6-1